The 27 T cell receptor beta chains given below trace back to one sample, sequenced in a study of cytomegalovirus exposure and HLA in healthy donors. The method was immunoSEQ multiplex PCR; TCRdb's version includes in-frame clones alone and lacks a portion of them. The table lists roughly 90,000 clones, roughly 85% of them singletons. Sequenced input: PBMCs. These receptors all come from a man aged 18 to 29 in good health and CMV-seropositive.

This clone was detected once. The rearrangement links TRBV4-2 to TRBJ2-3; 8 bases fit TRBD1. Germline lookup yields CDR1 LGHNA and CDR2 YNFKEQ. The CDR3 spans 14 residues. V lost 3 bases and J lost 2; bases outside the gene matches: 1. As DNA, the CDR3 is TGTGCCAGCAGCCAGGGACAGGACACAGATACGCAGTATTTT. It encodes CASSQGQDTDTQYF.

This chain links TRBV28 with TRBJ1-2; possibly TRBD1 for D (6 bases). The CDR3 spans 12 residues. The ends were cut back, 5 bases at V and 3 bases at J, with 7 bases in the middle. CDR1 and CDR2 from the germline V gene are MDHEN and SYDVKM. This CDR3 reads CASSNRDYGYTF. Written as DNA, the CDR3 is TGTGCCAGCAGTAACAGGGACTATGGCTACACCTTC.

In its sample, this clone was seen once. The J gene is TRBJ1-1, the V gene TRBV4-1; unclear D gene. V was shortened by 3 bases and J by 0 bases, with 11 bases between the two germline ends. CDR1 is MGHRA and CDR2 is YSYEKL in the germline V gene. The CDR3 runs to 15 residues. This chain's CDR3 is CASSQLDGMNTEAFF. CDR3 nucleotide sequence: TGCGCCAGCAGCCAGCTAGACGGCATGAACACTGAAGCTTTCTTT.

The genes are TRBV29-1 and TRBJ2-3, with TRBD2 matching over 9 bases. Trimming removed 1 base from V and 2 bases from J; junction bases left unmatched: 7. CDR1 SQVTM and CDR2 ANQGSEA come from the germline V gene. This CDR3 contains 16 residues. CDR3 sequence: CSVEGHLAGFTDTQYF. The DNA for the CDR3 is TGCAGCGTTGAAGGTCATCTAGCGGGATTCACAGATACGCAGTATTTT.

The chain uses TRBV10-1 and TRBJ2-5; TRBD1 matches at 9 bases. Germline trimming cut 0 bases from V and 5 bases from J; bases unmatched to any gene: 7. The germline gives CDR1 WNHNN, CDR2 SYGVQD (reference sequence). The CDR3 has 16 residues. The CDR3 region has the DNA TGCGCCAGCAGTGAGTCGCCGGACAGGGGCTGGGAGACCCAGTACTTC. This encodes CASSESPDRGWETQYF.

This clone has more than one count but fewer than ten. CDR3 protein: CASSDSTSAEQYF. The CDR3 region has the DNA TGTGCCAGCAGTGACTCGACTTCGGCCGAGCAGTACTTC. The rearrangement joins TRBV6-4 to TRBJ2-7; the D is unclear. The CDR3 consists of 13 residues. V was clipped by 0 bases and J by 6 bases, with 9 bases between them. The germline gives CDR1 MRHNA, CDR2 SNTAGT.

The rearrangement links TRBV14 to TRBJ2-2; the D is unclear. V lost 2 bases, J lost 6 bases, and 7 bases lay in between. The CDR3 covers 13 residues. Germline assignment: CDR1 SGHDN and CDR2 FVKESK. In nucleotides, the CDR3 is TGTGCCAGCAGCCAATTTGTATCCGGGGAGCTGTTTTTT. It yields the protein CASSQFVSGELFF.

This clone was detected only once. This chain joins TRBV28 and TRBJ2-1, with D perhaps matching TRBD2 (6 bases). V lost 6 bases and J 12 bases, leaving 15 bases between the germline ends. The germline V gene has CDR1 MDHEN and CDR2 SYDVKM. There are 12 residues in the CDR3. The CDR3 loop reads CASRGLWSAQFF. The CDR3 DNA follows: TGTGCCAGCAGGGGACTGTGGTCGGCGCAGTTCTTC.

The gene calls are TRBV5-1 and TRBJ1-5; 9 bases align to TRBD1. This CDR3 comprises 14 residues. Germline-derived CDR1 and CDR2 are SGHRS and YFSETQ. V was pared by 1 base and J by 5 bases, with 1 base of the junction left unmatched. The CDR3: CASSLTGGDQPQHF. CDR3 in DNA: TGCGCCAGCAGCTTGACAGGGGGCGATCAGCCCCAGCATTTT.

This chain uses TRBV5-1 with TRBJ1-4; D is undetermined. This CDR3 has 14 residues. V dropped 4 bases and J dropped 4 bases, with 11 bases sitting between them. Germline CDR1 is SGHRS and CDR2 is YFSETQ. CDR3 residues: CASSLGGSNEKLFF. The CDR3 DNA follows: TGCGCCAGCAGCCTTGGCGGCAGTAATGAAAAACTGTTTTTT.

J is TRBJ2-1 and V is TRBV6-6; 7 bases match TRBD1. CDR1 MNHNY and CDR2 SVGAGI come from the germline V gene (reference sequence). The CDR3 runs to 16 residues. V shed 2 bases, J shed 2 bases, and the junction held 6 bases outside the gene matches. CDR3 DNA sequence: TGTGCCAGCAGTTACACCGGGACAGTAACCTACAATGAGCAGTTCTTC. This sequence encodes CASSYTGTVTYNEQFF.

This rearrangement joins TRBV19 to TRBJ1-5, with TRBD1 matching 10 bases. CDR1 is LNHDA, CDR2 SQIVND, per germline (reference sequence). V was pared by 6 bases and J by 1 base, with 18 bases of the junction left unmatched. The CDR3 totals 20 residues. In DNA form, the CDR3 reads TGTGCCAGTAGGAGACACGCCGGGACAGGGGTAGCAGGAAGCAATCAGCCCCAGCATTTT. Encoded protein: CASRRHAGTGVAGSNQPQHF.

The chain recombines TRBV29-1 with TRBJ1-1; 8 positions match TRBD1. The CDR3 is 13 residues long. Per the germline V gene, CDR1 is SQVTM and CDR2 is ANQGSEA. V lost 4 bases to trimming and J lost 6 bases; unmatched junction nucleotides: 7. The CDR3 is CSVVGQGAAEAFF. The DNA of the CDR3 is TGCAGCGTTGTAGGGCAGGGGGCCGCTGAAGCTTTCTTT.

This clone was detected ten times or more. The chain employs TRBV6-4 and TRBJ2-1, with 8 bases matching TRBD1. Germline-derived CDR1 and CDR2 are MRHNA and SNTAGT. This CDR3 spans 15 amino acids. V was pared by 6 bases and J by 7 bases, with 11 bases of the junction left unmatched. The CDR3 coding sequence is TGTGCCAGCAGCGAGACAGGGGAGCTCATTAATGAGCAGTTCTTC. Residues: CASSETGELINEQFF.

The chain carries TRBV6-6 and TRBJ1-1; a possible D gene is TRBD1 (6 bases). V was shortened by 3 bases and J by 3 bases, with 14 bases between the two germline ends. This CDR3 comprises 15 residues. Germline values: CDR1 MNHNY, CDR2 SVGAGI (reference sequence). The CDR3 here is CASSYNRAADTEAFF. CDR3 DNA sequence: TGTGCCAGCAGTTATAACAGGGCTGCGGACACTGAAGCTTTCTTT.

Turning to this clone: Relative to the germline gene, one junction end is altered; a read error may explain this. This chain links TRBV27 with TRBJ2-3; D is possibly TRBD2 (6 bases). CDR3 length equals 15 residues. Per the germline V gene, CDR1 is MNHEY and CDR2 is SMNVEV (reference sequence). In nucleotides, the CDR3 is TGTGCCAGCAGTAATCGGGAGATCAGCATAGATACGCAGTATTTT. Protein: CASSNREISIDTQYF.

This clone was found once. The CDR3 DNA reads TGTGCCAGCACTTCCTCCCCCATGACAGGGGCTGAAGCTTTCTTT. Amino acid sequence: CASTSSPMTGAEAFF. The genes are TRBV28 and TRBJ1-1, with 8 nucleotides matching TRBD1. The V segment lost 7 bases and the J segment 6 bases; nucleotides outside the gene matches: 13. The CDR3 runs to 15 residues. Germline V gene lookup returns CDR1 MDHEN and CDR2 SYDVKM.

This clone was detected only a few times. The chain recombines TRBV16 with TRBJ2-2; D possibly corresponds to TRBD2 (5 bases). Trimming shortened V by 0 bases and J by 6 bases, and 14 bases separated the two germline ends. The CDR3 length is 16 residues. Germline assignment: CDR1 KGHSY and CDR2 FQNENV. The CDR3 DNA reads TGTGCCAGCAGCCAATCTTTGGGAGCGGTCGCCGGGGAGCTGTTTTTT. Its translation: CASSQSLGAVAGELFF.

The chain has TRBV29-1 and TRBJ2-1, with 13 bases lining up with TRBD2. Germline V gene data show CDR1 as SQVTM and CDR2 as ANQGSEA. With V trimmed by 5 bases and J by 4 bases, 5 bases remained unmatched. The CDR3 extends over 15 amino acids. CDR3 region: CSVPGTSGDYNEQFF. CDR3 coding DNA: TGCAGCGTTCCAGGGACTAGCGGGGATTACAATGAGCAGTTCTTC.

The V call is TRBV6-5, the J call TRBJ1-1; D remains unclear. This CDR3 is 14 amino acids long. Deletions cut 5 bases from V and 0 bases from J, with 10 bases between. Germline-derived CDR1 and CDR2 are MNHEY and SVGAGI. The CDR3 nucleotides read TGTGCCAGCAGTGCCGGCGGGTTGAACACTGAAGCTTTCTTT. Encoded protein: CASSAGGLNTEAFF.

The chain carries TRBV28 and TRBJ1-2; 7 nucleotides match TRBD1. This CDR3 is built from 13 residues. Germline V gives CDR1 MDHEN, CDR2 SYDVKM. Trimming at V came to 4 bases and at J to 7 bases, leaving 6 bases not matched to a gene. The CDR3 loop is CASSSFDRAGYTF. In DNA form, the CDR3 reads TGTGCCAGCAGTTCCTTCGACAGGGCTGGCTACACCTTC.

The gene calls are TRBV15 and TRBJ2-7, with D unclear. V was cut by 4 bases and J by 6 bases, with 10 bases left in between. Per the germline V gene, CDR1 is LNHNV and CDR2 is YYDKDF (reference sequence). The CDR3 extends over 12 amino acids. The CDR3 loop is CATSNPTGEQYF. CDR3 nucleotide sequence: TGTGCCACCAGCAACCCCACTGGCGAGCAGTACTTC. The full variable domain, completed using reference TRBV15 and TRBJ2-7, is DAMVIQNPRYQVTQFGKPVTLSCSQTLNHNVMYWYQQKSSQAPKLLFHYYDKDFNNEADTPDNFQSRRPNTSFCFLDIRSPGLGDTAMYLCATSNPTGEQYFGPGTRLTVT.

V and J are TRBV5-8 and TRBJ2-5; 12 nucleotides align to TRBD2. Trimming took 1 base from V and 4 from J; bases not matched to a gene: 11. The CDR3 covers 18 residues. Germline loops: CDR1 SGHTS, CDR2 YDEGEE. The CDR3 protein is CASSLSLAGGRVRETQYF. For the CDR3, the DNA is TGTGCCAGCAGCTTGTCGCTAGCGGGAGGGCGAGTCCGAGAGACCCAGTACTTC.

The rearrangement uses TRBV19 and TRBJ1-5, with unresolved D. CDR1 is LNHDA, CDR2 SQIVND, per germline (reference sequence). V lost 3 bases and J 2 bases, leaving 11 bases between the germline ends. The CDR3 consists of 15 residues. Written as DNA, the CDR3 is TGTGCCAGTAGTATGAACAGCCCCGGCAATCAGCCCCAGCATTTT. It codes for CASSMNSPGNQPQHF.

This clone was seen once. This rearrangement joins TRBV28 to TRBJ1-1; 7 positions match TRBD1. The CDR3 runs 14 residues. Germline CDR1 and CDR2: MDHEN and SYDVKM. The trim removed 4 bases at V and 8 bases at J, leaving 10 bases unmatched. This CDR3 reads CASSSAGTADEAFF. The CDR3 DNA reads as TGTGCCAGCAGTTCTGCGGGGACAGCGGACGAAGCTTTCTTT. Based on the CDR3 plus reference TRBV28 and TRBJ1-1, the full variable domain is DVKVTQSSRYLVKRTGEKVFLECVQDMDHENMFWYRQDPGLGLRLIYFSYDVKMKEKGDIPEGYSVSREKKERFSLILESASTNQTSMYLCASSSAGTADEAFFGQGTRLTVV.

This clone was observed a single time. This chain links TRBV18 with TRBJ1-1; 8 bases are shared with TRBD1. The V gene's germline CDR1 is KGHSH and CDR2 LQKENI. The CDR3 length is 13 residues. Trimming at V came to 5 bases and at J to 6 bases, leaving 5 bases not matched to a gene. In DNA form, the CDR3 reads TGTGCCAGCTCAAAAGGACAGGGAGCTGAAGCTTTCTTT. This translates into CASSKGQGAEAFF.

V gene TRBV5-1 combines with J gene TRBJ1-5; D not certain. Germline lookup yields CDR1 SGHRS and CDR2 YFSETQ. The V gene lost 2 bases and the J gene lost 3 bases, with 6 bases spanning the gap. The CDR3 covers 13 residues. CDR3 DNA sequence: TGCGCCAGCAGCTTTGACACCAATCAGCCCCAGCATTTT. Protein: CASSFDTNQPQHF.